This is a list of T cell receptor beta chains from one sample in a study of blood T cell repertoires in COVID-19. Using immunoSEQ multiplex PCR, the repertoire was profiled, and TCRdb retains in-frame clones only, with some absent. This repertoire shows around 250,000 clones, more than 70% found once; its top ten account for roughly an eighth. Sample: peripheral blood. The receptor source for this set is a man at least 80 years old with acute or convalescent COVID-19. Each CDR3 is given with its conserved first and last residue. A D gene is named only where the DNA matches it firmly. Clone size, where shown, is once, few, many, or a class for clones that have expanded.

NA | TRBD1 | TRBJ1-1 | TRBV5-1 | TGCGCCAGCAGCACCGGACAGGCTTTGAACACTGAAGCTTTCTTT | CASSTGQALNTEAFF
NA | NA | TRBJ1-1 | TRBV27 | TGTGCCAGCAGTTCGGCAGGTCGTTGGGACACTGAAGCTTTCTTT | CASSSAGRWDTEAFF
NA | NA | TRBJ2-7 | TRBV5-5 | TGTGCCAGCAGCCGGGGTGGACTGGTGGACGAGCAGTACTTC | CASSRGGLVDEQYF
once | TRBD1 | TRBJ1-6 | TRBV4-2 | TGTGCCAGCAGCCAGGGGGACAGGGATAATTCACCCCTCCACTTT | CASSQGDRDNSPLHF
NA | TRBD1 | TRBJ1-1 | TRBV5-1 | TGCGCCAGCAGCCCCCGACAGGGGGCGGACACTGAAGCTTTCTTT | CASSPRQGADTEAFF
NA | NA | TRBJ2-2 | TRBV29-1 | TGCAGCGCCTTCACCATAGGGGTCCTCGCGAACACCGGGGAGCTGTTTTTT | CSAFTIGVLANTGELFF
NA | NA | TRBJ1-4 | TRBV6-5 | TGTGCCAGCAGTTACGAGGCGGGGGGGCTCGGAAAACTGTTTTTT | CASSYEAGGLGKLFF
once | NA | TRBJ2-5 | TRBV6-5 | TGTGCCAGCAGTTACCGGCAGCCAGGAGAGACCCAGTACTTC | CASSYRQPGETQYF
NA | TRBD2 | TRBJ2-1 | TRBV11-3 | TGTGCCAGCAGCTTAGGCCTAGCGGGAAGGATGAATGAGCAGTTCTTC | CASSLGLAGRMNEQFF
NA | NA | TRBJ1-1 | TRBV20-1 | TGCAGTGCTAGTATCAGTGGGGCAGCTGAAGCTTTCTTT | CSASISGAAEAFF
NA | TRBD1 | TRBJ1-4 | TRBV12-3/TRBV12-4 | TGTGCCAGCAGGAGACAGGGGAATGAAAAACTGTTTTTT | CASRRQGNEKLFF
NA | NA | TRBJ1-2 | TRBV15 | TGTGCCACCAGCAGAGATGTGGGGACAAATCCCTATGGCTACACCTTC | CATSRDVGTNPYGYTF
NA | NA | TRBJ1-2 | TRBV5-6 | TGTGCCAGCAGCCCCAGGACTGATTATGGCTACACCTTC | CASSPRTDYGYTF
NA | NA | TRBJ2-2 | TRBV10-3 | TGTGCCATCAGTGAAATAGGGCAGGGTACGGCGAACACCGGGGAGCTGTTTTTT | CAISEIGQGTANTGELFF
NA | NA | TRBJ1-1 | TRBV6-5 | TGTGCCAGCACCCTTGGCAGGAACACTGAAGCTTTCTTT | CASTLGRNTEAFF
NA | NA | TRBJ1-2 | TRBV7-2 | TGTGCCAGCAGCTTAGTATCGTGGACAGCTAACTATGGCTACACCTTC | CASSLVSWTANYGYTF
NA | NA | TRBJ2-7 | TRBV7-3 | TGTGCCAGCAGCTATAGCGGCCCCTCCTACGAGCAGTACTTC | CASSYSGPSYEQYF
NA | NA | TRBJ2-7 | TRBV18 | TGTGCCAGCTCTCCTACAGGAGCCTACGAGCAGTACTTC | CASSPTGAYEQYF
few | NA | TRBJ2-2 | TRBV27 | TGTGCCAGCAAAAGGGGCTCCTTCACCGGGGAGCTGTTTTTT | CASKRGSFTGELFF
NA | NA | TRBJ1-2 | TRBV10-1 | TGCGCCAGCAGTGAGTCCGGAGTTAACTATGGCTACACCTTC | CASSESGVNYGYTF
NA | NA | TRBJ1-5 | TRBV2 | TGTGCCAGCAGTGACCAGGGCTCGGGAGAGCCCCAGCATTTT | CASSDQGSGEPQHF
NA | TRBD1 | TRBJ2-7 | TRBV5-4 | TGTGCCAGCAGCTCGCGAGGGACAGGGGTCGAGCAGTACTTC | CASSSRGTGVEQYF
once | TRBD2 | TRBJ2-3 | TRBV6-5 | TGTGCCACCCTAGAGGGGGGACTAGCGGGAGATACGCAGTATTTT | CATLEGGLAGDTQYF
NA | NA | TRBJ2-5 | TRBV7-2 | TGTGCCAGCAGCCTGGGAGCCGGGGGCGGGAGCCAAGAGACCCAGTACTTC | CASSLGAGGGSQETQYF
NA | TRBD2 | TRBJ2-1 | TRBV27 | TGTGCCAGCAGTTTTGGGCGCGGGAGGGCCAAGAATGAGCAGTTCTTC | CASSFGRGRAKNEQFF
NA | TRBD1 | TRBJ2-7 | TRBV18 | TGTGCCAGCTCCCTCAACAGGGGCTCCTACGAGCAGTACTTC | CASSLNRGSYEQYF
NA | NA | TRBJ1-5 | TRBV29-1 | TGCAGCGTTGTAAGCGCAAATCAGCCCCAGCATTTT | CSVVSANQPQHF
NA | TRBD1 | TRBJ1-4 | TRBV18 | TGTGCCAGCTCACTCGACAGGGGAAGCGAAAAACTGTTTTTT | CASSLDRGSEKLFF
NA | TRBD2 | TRBJ2-1 | TRBV5-1 | TGCGCCAGCAGATCTAGCGGTTACTCCTACAATGAGCAGTTCTTC | CASRSSGYSYNEQFF
NA | NA | TRBJ2-4 | TRBV21-1 | TGTGCCAGCAGCAACTTTGGGGGGGAGACGATCATAGCCAAAAACATTCAGTACTTC | CASSNFGGETIIAKNIQYF
NA | NA | TRBJ1-5 | TRBV19 | TGTGCCAGTACTGAACAGGCCTTCAATCAGCCCCAGCATTTT | CASTEQAFNQPQHF
NA | NA | TRBJ1-2 | TRBV2 | TGTGCCAGCAGCGGGGTCGGAAATGGCTACACCTTC | CASSGVGNGYTF
NA | NA | TRBJ1-1 | TRBV3-1/TRBV3-2 | TGTGCCAGCAGCCAAGCTGCAGGGGACACTGAAGCTTTCTTT | CASSQAAGDTEAFF
NA | NA | TRBJ2-1 | TRBV20-1 | TGCAGTGCCTGGGCGAACAATGAGCAGTTCTTC | CSAWANNEQFF
NA | TRBD1 | TRBJ1-5 | TRBV6-5 | TGTGCCAGCGGACCCGACAGGGGAGGTCAGCCCCAGCATTTT | CASGPDRGGQPQHF
NA | TRBD2 | TRBJ2-1 | TRBV9 | TGTGCCAGCAGCCCGACTAGCGGGGCTCACTCCTACAATGAGCAGTTCTTC | CASSPTSGAHSYNEQFF
NA | NA | TRBJ1-1 | TRBV10-3 | TGTGCCATCAGTGAGCGGGGGGGGCGGAAAACTGAAGCTTTCTTT | CAISERGGRKTEAFF
NA | TRBD1 | TRBJ1-3 | TRBV6-5 | TGTGCCAGCATCCCACCAGGGGGTGAAGGAAACACCATATATTTT | CASIPPGGEGNTIYF
NA | TRBD1 | TRBJ1-4 | TRBV19 | TGTGCCAGTAGTAGCCCGGGGACAGGATGGGATGAAAAACTGTTTTTT | CASSSPGTGWDEKLFF
once | NA | TRBJ1-2 | TRBV6-4 | TGTGCCAGCAGTGACTCGAATCGGGGATCCTATGGCTACACCTTC | CASSDSNRGSYGYTF
NA | TRBD1 | TRBJ2-6 | TRBV9 | TGTGCCAGCAGCACCCCAGGGGGTAATGGGGCCAACGTCCTGACTTTC | CASSTPGGNGANVLTF
NA | NA | TRBJ2-1 | TRBV4-2 | TGTGCCAGCAGCCCCTCATCGGACAGCGCCTACAATGAGCAGTTCTTC | CASSPSSDSAYNEQFF
NA | TRBD2 | TRBJ2-1 | TRBV7-9 | TGTGCCAGCAGCTTGACTAGCGGGAGGGCCAGAGATGAGCAGTTCTTC | CASSLTSGRARDEQFF
NA | NA | TRBJ1-4 | TRBV28 | TGTGCCAGCAGCCTGGGGGGAGGTAATGAAAAACTGTTTTTT | CASSLGGGNEKLFF
NA | NA | TRBJ2-7 | TRBV6-1 | TGTGCCAGCAGTGAATGGGGGAGGAGCCTCCACGAGCAGTACTTC | CASSEWGRSLHEQYF
few | NA | TRBJ1-1 | TRBV18 | TGTGCCAGCTCATCCTACAGGGTGGTGGGCACTGAAGCTTTCTTT | CASSSYRVVGTEAFF
NA | TRBD1 | TRBJ1-5 | TRBV7-2 | TGTGCCAGCAGCTTTGACAGGGGAGGGGATCAGCCCCAGCATTTT | CASSFDRGGDQPQHF
NA | NA | TRBJ2-6 | TRBV27 | TGTGCCAGCAGTTTATGGGGACTTAACAACGTCCTGACTTTC | CASSLWGLNNVLTF
NA | NA | TRBJ2-2 | TRBV7-9 | TGTGCCAGCAGCTTAAGGCTTGGGGGAGGAACCGGGGAGCTGTTTTTT | CASSLRLGGGTGELFF
NA | TRBD2 | TRBJ2-2 | TRBV7-2 | TGTGCCAGCAGCCCCAGATTAGCGGGAACCGGGGAGCTGTTTTTT | CASSPRLAGTGELFF
NA | TRBD2 | TRBJ2-7 | TRBV20-1 | TGCAGTGCTAGTGGGCTAGCGGGAGCCTACGAGCAGTACTTC | CSASGLAGAYEQYF